This T cell receptor beta chain was sequenced during a study of identical twins' blood T cells. Libraries were made from RNA as TCR cDNA, using a modified protocol. One entry per CDR3 protein, called by TCRdb with MiXCR from the 5' RACE reads. The sample shows 300,000 to 450,000 distinct CDR3 sequences, around 30% of them seen only once. Concerning this clonotype: Its antigen is as yet unknown.

Study findings and constraints: Even for out-of-frame TCRbeta, twins reportedly shared V gene usage much more than unrelated donors. Shared CDR3 clonotype counts between two donors mainly tracked the product of their cloneset sizes, twins included.

CDR3 size: 14 residues. Germline V gene data show CDR1 as SNHLY and CDR2 as FYNNEI. Trimming stripped 8 bases from V and 0 bases from J, with 11 bases between. The chain couples TRBV2 to TRBJ2-1, with no clear D. This clonotype originated in a woman between 18 and 50 years old in good health. Material: PBMCs. The CDR3 region has the DNA TGTGCCAGCGGCCAGTCCAGCTCCTACAATGAGCAGTTCTTC. This gives the protein CASGQSSSYNEQFF.